These 3 T cell receptor beta chains originate from one sample sequenced in a study of shared clonotypes between healthy human individuals. TCRdb's table, derived via immunoSEQ multiplex PCR, lists solely in-frame clones and lacks some. The data hold about 1,500,000 clones, with roughly 96% observed a single time. Sequencing was performed on naive CD4+ T cells sorted from blood. Subset given: CD45RA+ positively selected. These receptors all stem from a man in his thirties or forties in good health.

The rearrangement joins TRBV6-4 to TRBJ2-3; the match to TRBD2 covers 12 bases. Germline V gene sequence: CDR1 MRHNA, CDR2 SNTAGT. This CDR3 region has 16 residues. The ends lost 5 bases at V and 3 bases at J; junction bases unmatched: 6. The CDR3 protein is CASSPLAGGPTDTQYF. CDR3 bases: TGTGCCAGCAGTCCCCTAGCGGGAGGGCCTACAGATACGCAGTATTTT.

This sequence joins TRBV30 and TRBJ1-2, with D possibly being TRBD1 (5 bases). The CDR3 consists of 14 residues. CDR1 is GTSNPN and CDR2 is SVGIG in the germline V gene (reference sequence). The germline V and J ends were trimmed by 4 bases and 4 bases, with 16 bases remaining between them. The CDR3 reads CAWKAGGGVYGYTF. CDR3 bases: TGTGCCTGGAAGGCAGGCGGGGGAGTCTATGGCTACACCTTC.

J is TRBJ2-5 and V is TRBV10-3; 7 nucleotides line up with TRBD2. Germline loops: CDR1 ENHRY, CDR2 SYGVKD. The CDR3 spans 14 residues. V lost 9 bases, J lost 5 bases, and 12 bases stayed unmatched. The CDR3 protein is CAMGGAASGETQYF. The CDR3 nucleotides are TGTGCCATGGGAGGGGCTGCCTCAGGGGAGACCCAGTACTTC.